This T cell receptor (beta chain) is drawn from a study of cytomegalovirus exposure and HLA in healthy donors. Only in-frame clones appear in the TCRdb table, and some are missing; sequencing was by immunoSEQ multiplex PCR. This table holds about 150,000 clones, around 84% found once. CDR1 is MNHEY and CDR2 is SMNVEV in the germline V gene (reference sequence). There are 15 residues in the CDR3. V gave up 6 bases and J gave up 8 bases, with 20 bases separating them. Sequenced input: PBMCs. The chain employs TRBV27 and TRBJ2-4; the D gene is possibly TRBD1 (5 bases). The TCR comes from a human donor in good health. DNA for the CDR3: TGTGCCAGCAGATTCCGGGTTCTAGGGGTAGACATTCAGTACTTC. It encodes CASRFRVLGVDIQYF.